These 26 T cell receptor beta chains were sequenced from one sample in a study of T cells in Graves' hyperthyroidism and ophthalmopathy. Researchers took RNA transcripts and amplified the TCR beta CDR3 regions from them. First-round RT-PCR targeting the TCR CDR3 was performed with the HTBI primer set. MiXCR, applied by TCRdb to the multiplex PCR reads, yields one record per CDR3 protein. The data show roughly 380,000 distinct CDR3 sequences, around 18% seen once. Sequencing was carried out using blood. The origin of the receptors is a woman aged 40 to 50 with Graves' ophthalmopathy.

This clonotype occurred many times. One base away lies a much larger clone, so this may be a sequencing read error. V gene TRBV2 combines with J gene TRBJ1-2; D may be TRBD1 (6 bases). V gave up 5 bases and J gave up 0 bases, with 13 bases separating them. CDR1 and CDR2 from the germline V gene are SNHLY and FYNNEI. This CDR3 contains 15 residues. The CDR3 spells CASSIGQSANYGYTF. In DNA form, the CDR3 reads TGTGCCAGCAGTATCGGACAGTCAGCTAACTATGGCTACACCTTC.

This clonotype was detected many times. The genes are TRBV12-3 or TRBV12-4 and TRBJ1-1; perhaps TRBD1 as D (5 bases). CDR3 length: 15 residues. Trimming left V 3 bases short and J 4 bases short, with 15 bases between. In nucleotides, the CDR3 is TGTGCCAGCAGTTTGGTAGTGGGTCAGGGCACTGAAGCTTTCTTT. Translated: CASSLVVGQGTEAFF.

The chain links TRBV15 to TRBJ2-4; D is perhaps TRBD2 (5 bases). Germline CDR1 and CDR2: LNHNV and YYDKDF (reference sequence). The CDR3 spans 13 residues. V was trimmed by 3 bases and J by 9 bases, leaving 12 bases between them. CDR3 amino acids: CATSSLGLPIQYF. The CDR3 DNA reads as TGTGCCACCAGCAGTTTAGGACTTCCCATTCAGTACTTC.

This clonotype was picked up many times. V is TRBV27 and J is TRBJ2-7; 7 nucleotides match TRBD2. CDR3 length equals 13 residues. Germline V gives CDR1 MNHEY, CDR2 SMNVEV (reference sequence). V was pared by 0 bases and J by 10 bases, with 6 bases of the junction left unmatched. The CDR3 region has the DNA TGTGCCAGCAGTTTATCTCGTGGGAGGGAACAGTACTTC. Protein sequence: CASSLSRGREQYF.

In its sample, this clonotype was seen many times. The chain recombines TRBV7-8 with TRBJ2-1; D unresolved. CDR3 length: 15 residues. The germline V gene encodes CDR1 SGHVS and CDR2 FQNEAQ. The V and J ends lost 1 base and 3 bases respectively, with 10 bases between them. CDR3 loop: CASSLEDLVYNEQFF. CDR3 nucleotide sequence: TGTGCCAGCAGCTTAGAAGACTTAGTCTACAATGAGCAGTTCTTC.

CDR3 loop: CASSLGSALAEETQYF. In nucleotides, the CDR3 is TGTGCCAGCAGTTTAGGGTCCGCACTGGCCGAAGAGACCCAGTACTTC. The V call is TRBV28, the J call TRBJ2-5; D is unresolved. The CDR3 sequence is 16 residues long. V was clipped by 2 bases and J by 3 bases, with 16 bases between them. Germline V gene sequence: CDR1 MDHEN, CDR2 SYDVKM.

This clonotype came up many times. The chain combines TRBV6-5 with TRBJ1-2; D remains ambiguous. Germline CDR1 and CDR2: MNHEY and SVGAGI. The CDR3 contains 13 residues. Trimming left V 4 bases short and J 9 bases short, with 15 bases between. The DNA for the CDR3 is TGTGCCAGCAGTTCCAGCTTAAGGGAGAGCTACACCTTC. Protein: CASSSSLRESYTF.

This clonotype was recorded many times. The V and J genes are TRBV12-3 or TRBV12-4 and TRBJ1-1; 7 positions match TRBD1. Trimming cost V 8 bases and J 10 bases; bases outside gene matches: 22. The CDR3 extends over 16 amino acids. The CDR3 reads CASGGRYQGKGAGAFF. CDR3 nucleotides: TGTGCCAGCGGAGGGAGGTACCAGGGCAAGGGGGCGGGAGCTTTCTTT.

This clonotype was recorded at least ten times. The J gene is TRBJ2-4, the V gene TRBV6-1; D gene unclear. The V end was cut by 6 bases, the J end by 0 bases, with 12 bases between. This CDR3 spans 15 amino acids. Germline CDR1 is MNHNS and CDR2 is SASEGT. CDR3 nucleotide sequence: TGTGCCAGCAGGCCCAAGTACCTAGCCAAAAACATTCAGTACTTC. Protein: CASRPKYLAKNIQYF.

This clonotype was counted many times. The gene calls are TRBV6-1 and TRBJ2-1, with no clear D. Per the germline V gene, CDR1 is MNHNS and CDR2 is SASEGT. The V end lost 1 base, the J end lost 2 bases, and 9 bases lay between the germline ends. This CDR3 contains 15 residues. The DNA for the CDR3 is TGTGCCAGCAGTGAAGTCGGAGAGGCCTACAATGAGCAGTTCTTC. Residues: CASSEVGEAYNEQFF.

Ten or more counts support this clonotype. This rearrangement joins TRBV6-2 or TRBV6-3 to TRBJ2-2; D remains unclear. This CDR3 has 13 residues. Trimming shortened V by 1 base and J by 4 bases, and 4 bases separated the two germline ends. In germline, CDR1 is MNHEY, CDR2 SVGEGT. CDR3 nucleotide sequence: TGTGCCAGCAGTTACTGGAGCACCGGGGAGCTGTTTTTT. Its translation is CASSYWSTGELFF.

This rearrangement joins TRBV28 to TRBJ1-2; 7 bases are a match to TRBD1. The CDR3 is 16 amino acids. Trimming removed 5 bases from V and 2 bases from J; junction bases left unmatched: 11. CDR1 is MDHEN, CDR2 SYDVKM, per germline. CDR3 residues: CASSTLPGQANYGYTF. In DNA, the CDR3 is TGTGCCAGCAGTACACTACCCGGACAGGCAAACTATGGCTACACCTTC.

This clonotype was recorded a few times. The chain carries TRBV12-3 or TRBV12-4 and TRBJ1-1; D unclear. V lost 1 base and J 6 bases, leaving 9 bases between the germline ends. This CDR3 contains 13 residues. The CDR3 region has the DNA TGTGCCAGCAGTTTAGGTACAAGGGCTGAAGCTTTCTTT. Amino acids: CASSLGTRAEAFF.

This clonotype was recorded many times. The chain combines TRBV6-1 with TRBJ2-5; D might be TRBD1 (5 bases). V lost 4 bases to trimming and J lost 2 bases, with 14 bases between them. Germline V gene data show CDR1 as MNHNS and CDR2 as SASEGT. This CDR3 spans 15 amino acids. The CDR3 region has the DNA TGTGCCAGCAGTGTTCCCGGACACCGACAAGAGACCCAGTACTTC. Its translation: CASSVPGHRQETQYF.

This clonotype was picked up many times. This chain uses TRBV20-1 with TRBJ2-7, with 7 bases matching TRBD2. This CDR3 region has 16 residues. Trimming took 5 bases from V and 5 from J; bases not matched to a gene: 18. The germline V gene encodes CDR1 DFQATT and CDR2 SNEGSKA (reference sequence). In nucleotides, the CDR3 is TGCAGTGCTCAGCAATCGTGGGCGGGAGTGAGGGACGAGCAGTACTTC. Its protein product is CSAQQSWAGVRDEQYF.

This clonotype was found many times. The junction departs from the called germline gene at one end, perhaps through a read error. The J gene is TRBJ2-2, the V gene TRBV7-2; TRBD2 agrees at 9 bases. The germline gives CDR1 SGHTA, CDR2 FQGNSA. The CDR3 has 15 residues. This chain's CDR3 is CASSLASGEGRELFF. Here the CDR3 DNA reads TGTGCCAGCAGCCTAGCTAGCGGGGAAGGCCGGGAGCTGTTTTTT. Drawing the rest from reference TRBV7-2 and TRBJ2-2, the complete variable domain is GAGVSQSPSNKVTEKGKDVELRCDPISGHTALYWYRQSLGQGLEFLIYFQGNSAPDKSGLPSDRFSAERTGGSVSTLTIQRTQQEDSAVYLCASSLASGEGRELFFGEGSRLTVL.

V is TRBV5-1 and J is TRBJ1-1, with D uncertain. The germline V gene has CDR1 SGHRS and CDR2 YFSETQ. The CDR3 runs 14 residues. V was trimmed by 1 base and J by 1 base, leaving 8 bases between them. CDR3 sequence (DNA): TGCGCCAGCAGCTTGATCCCAGGGAACACTGAAGCTTTCTTT. It translates to CASSLIPGNTEAFF.

This clonotype was detected only a few times. The genes are TRBV27 and TRBJ2-7; either TRBD1 or TRBD2 may supply D (5 bases each). The CDR3 spans 13 residues. From germline, CDR1 is MNHEY and CDR2 SMNVEV (reference sequence). Trimming took 5 bases from V and 7 from J, leaving 15 bases between them. For the CDR3, the DNA is TGTGCCAGCAGTCGAGGGGACGTAAAGGAGCAGTACTTC. Translating it yields CASSRGDVKEQYF.

This clonotype was seen ten or more times. This chain joins TRBV18 and TRBJ2-2; D unresolved. The germline CDR1 and CDR2 sequences are KGHSH and LQKENI. The V and J ends lost 1 base and 3 bases respectively, with 3 bases between them. The CDR3 extends over 13 amino acids. CDR3 in amino acids: CASSPQYTGELFF. The CDR3 DNA reads TGTGCCAGCTCACCACAGTACACCGGGGAGCTGTTTTTT.

The chain is built from TRBV28 and TRBJ1-5; no firm D call. V was cut by 6 bases and J by 0 bases, with 15 bases left in between. Germline V gene lookup returns CDR1 MDHEN and CDR2 SYDVKM. The CDR3 contains 16 residues. The CDR3 spells CASSSPNGASNQPQHF. The CDR3 bases are TGTGCCAGCAGCTCTCCGAATGGAGCTAGCAATCAGCCCCAGCATTTT.

This chain joins TRBV7-2 and TRBJ2-5, with D tentatively TRBD2 (6 bases). Germline CDR1 is SGHTA and CDR2 is FQGNSA. CDR3 size: 14 residues. V lost 0 bases and J lost 2, with 7 bases in between. The CDR3 is CASSLAGTQETQYF. DNA for the CDR3: TGTGCCAGCAGCTTAGCAGGGACTCAAGAGACCCAGTACTTC.

The chain is built from TRBV6-1 and TRBJ2-7, with 10 positions matching TRBD2. With V trimmed by 2 bases and J by 7 bases, 11 bases remained unmatched. The CDR3 spans 16 residues. Germline V CDR1 and CDR2: MNHNS, SASEGT. The CDR3, as DNA: TGTGCCAGCAGTGAACAAACGGCTAGCGGGGGCGGGGAGCAGTACTTC. Protein sequence: CASSEQTASGGGEQYF.

This clonotype has at least ten counts. This CDR3 reads CASSFEGTDGYTF. The CDR3 nucleotides read TGCGCCAGCAGCTTCGAAGGGACCGACGGCTACACCTTC. The chain joins TRBV5-1 to TRBJ1-2, with D maybe TRBD1 (5 bases). The CDR3 has 13 residues. Trimming took off 2 bases at V and 8 bases at J, with 13 bases between the two ends. From germline, CDR1 is SGHRS and CDR2 YFSETQ.

The rearrangement links TRBV28 to TRBJ2-7, with a weak D call TRBD2 (7 bases). Trimming shortened V by 3 bases and J by 4 bases, and 13 bases separated the two germline ends. Germline assignment: CDR1 MDHEN and CDR2 SYDVKM. This CDR3 spans 14 amino acids. The CDR3 coding sequence is TGTGCCAGCAGTTTGGAGGGGGGGAAATACGAGCAGTACTTC. Its translation: CASSLEGGKYEQYF.

This clonotype was seen at least ten times. The chain combines TRBV12-3 or TRBV12-4 with TRBJ2-5, with D perhaps TRBD2 (5 bases). There are 13 residues in the CDR3. V shed 5 bases and J shed 7 bases, with 14 bases lying between them. CDR3 DNA: TGTGCCAGCAGTCGGGGTGGCGTGGGGACCCAGTACTTC. Amino acid sequence: CASSRGGVGTQYF.

This clonotype was counted at least ten times. The chain is built from TRBV6-1 and TRBJ2-3; D is unresolved. The germline V gene encodes CDR1 MNHNS and CDR2 SASEGT. V lost 1 base to trimming and J lost 3 bases, with 8 bases between them. This CDR3 has 14 amino acids. The CDR3 region has the DNA TGTGCCAGCAGTGAAGGTGGGAAGACAGATACGCAGTATTTT. Translation: CASSEGGKTDTQYF.